This T cell receptor (beta chain) was identified in a study of T cells after yellow fever vaccination. The study, taken as a whole, reports: The presence of abundant clonotypes contaminating from the bulk population was possible in FACS-sorted repertoires. The secondary response was weaker but peaked faster, day 5 versus 15. The booster response re-showed most primary clones: roughly 97% CD4, approximately 86% CD8.

V dropped 4 bases and J dropped 6 bases, with 10 bases sitting between them. Germline loops: CDR1 SGHAT, CDR2 FQNNGV. CDR3 length equals 13 residues. This clonotype was counted ten times or more. The 5'RACE template-switching step produced TCR cDNA and added a universal primer site and UMIs. MiXCR, run by TCRdb on the 5' RACE reads, gives a single entry per CDR3 protein. Among approximately 34,000 distinct CDR3 sequences listed, about 11% were seen once. The chain joins TRBV11-2 to TRBJ1-5; D unresolved. The TCR comes from a young man who received the YFV17D yellow fever vaccine. The material was PBMCs, either bulk or a sorted T-cell subset (CD4+, CD8+, memory, or dextramer-sorted; not recorded which), obtained roughly 15 days after the first yellow fever vaccination. CDR3: CASSSDGFQPQHF. CDR3 sequence (DNA): TGTGCCAGCAGCTCCGACGGGTTTCAGCCCCAGCATTTT. The variable domain in full, with the rest retrieved from reference TRBV11-2 and TRBJ1-5, is EAGVAQSPRYKIIEKRQSVAFWCNPISGHATLYWYQQILGQGPKLLIQFQNNGVVDDSQLPKDRFSAERLKGVDSTLKIQPAKLEDSAVYLCASSSDGFQPQHFGDGTRLSIL.